Listed below are T cell receptor beta chains from one sample, sequenced in a study of regulatory T cells in long-lasting Graves disease. TCRdb called the multiplex PCR reads again in MiXCR, with one record for every CDR3 protein. This table has roughly 520,000 distinct CDR3 sequences, 12% appearing once. These data were likewise used in another study, on T cells in Graves' hyperthyroidism and ophthalmopathy.

The sample was peripheral blood mononuclear cells (PBMCs), taken at new diagnosis, from a patient treated with antithyroid drugs. These receptors were taken from a woman under 40 with Graves disease. Each CDR3 is given with its conserved first and last residue. D genes are given only for firm matches. Clone size appears in some rows only: once, few, many, or a class for an expanded clone.

TRBV19	TRBJ1-5	many	TRBD1	CASSIGTGRGYSNQPQHF	TGTGCCAGTAGTATAGGGACAGGGAGGGGTTATAGCAATCAGCCCCAGCATTTT
TRBV29-1	TRBJ2-1	many	NA	CSVARTGSSYNEQFF	TGCAGCGTTGCCCGAACAGGGAGCTCCTACAATGAGCAGTTCTTC
TRBV18	TRBJ2-7	NA	TRBD1	CASSPTGAPANEQYF	TGTGCCAGCTCACCAACAGGGGCCCCCGCCAACGAGCAGTACTTC
TRBV5-1	TRBJ2-2	NA	TRBD1	CASSTGAGELFF	TGCGCCAGCAGCACAGGGGCCGGGGAGCTGTTTTTT
TRBV6-5	TRBJ1-1	few	TRBD1	CASSYEGTANTEAFF	TGTGCCAGCAGTTACGAAGGGACAGCCAACACTGAAGCTTTCTTT
TRBV20-1	TRBJ2-5	many	TRBD2	CSALRTSLGETQYF	TGCAGTGCTTTACGGACTAGCTTGGGGGAGACCCAGTACTTC
TRBV6-1	TRBJ2-5	NA	TRBD1	CATSTGSETQYF	TGTGCCACTTCGACAGGGTCGGAGACCCAGTACTTC
TRBV30	TRBJ2-7	many	TRBD2	CAWSYGRRPPEQYF	TGTGCCTGGAGTTACGGGAGGCGACCCCCCGAGCAGTACTTC
TRBV3-1	TRBJ1-5	NA	NA	CASSQAGWNQPQHF	TGTGCCAGCAGCCAAGCAGGGTGGAATCAGCCCCAGCATTTT
TRBV20-1	TRBJ2-1	many	TRBD1	CSARQGENEQFF	TGCAGTGCCCGACAGGGAGAAAATGAGCAGTTCTTC
TRBV27	TRBJ1-4	few	TRBD1	CASSFDRGREKLFF	TGTGCCAGCAGTTTCGACAGGGGGAGGGAAAAACTGTTTTTT
TRBV19	TRBJ2-5	many	TRBD1	CASSGNRGQETQYF	TGTGCCAGTAGTGGGAACAGGGGGCAAGAGACCCAGTACTTC
TRBV12-3/TRBV12-4	TRBJ2-3	many	NA	CASKGLSGLKVLNTDTQYF	TGTGCCAGCAAGGGGTTATCGGGCCTTAAAGTTCTCAACACAGATACGCAGTATTTT
TRBV28	TRBJ2-1	NA	NA	CASSSSGGRDEQFF	TGTGCCAGCAGCTCCTCCGGGGGCAGGGATGAGCAGTTCTTC
TRBV2	TRBJ1-4	many	TRBD1	CASSILHPQGVGEKLFF	TGTGCCAGCAGTATCCTCCACCCCCAGGGGGTTGGGGAAAAACTGTTTTTT
TRBV19	TRBJ1-2	many	NA	CASSMSETAANYGYTF	TGTGCCAGTAGTATGAGCGAGACAGCCGCTAACTATGGCTACACCTTC
TRBV7-9	TRBJ2-5	NA	NA	CASSLRTLTETQYF	TGTGCCAGCAGCCTAAGGACTCTTACGGAGACCCAGTACTTC
TRBV27	TRBJ1-6	many	TRBD1	CASRYRDRGSPLHF	TGTGCCAGCAGATACCGGGACAGGGGTTCACCCCTCCACTTT
TRBV12-3/TRBV12-4	TRBJ2-1	NA	NA	CASSPAPGRGENEQFF	TGTGCCAGCAGTCCAGCTCCGGGCCGAGGGGAGAATGAGCAGTTCTTC
TRBV2	TRBJ1-2	many	NA	CASRWGGDHYGYTF	TGTGCCAGCAGGTGGGGGGGCGATCACTATGGCTACACCTTC
TRBV5-1	TRBJ1-1	many	TRBD1	CASSLAGGGEAFF	TGCGCCAGCAGCTTGGCGGGAGGGGGCGAAGCTTTCTTT
TRBV7-9	TRBJ1-2	many	NA	CASSLGLMGLLGGYTF	TGTGCCAGCAGCTTAGGGTTGATGGGCCTGCTAGGCGGCTACACCTTC
TRBV6-1	TRBJ1-5	many	TRBD1	CASRRQGASNQPQHF	TGTGCCAGCAGACGACAGGGGGCCAGCAATCAGCCCCAGCATTTT
TRBV7-2	TRBJ1-3	few	NA	CASSLDLAGGHGNTIYF	TGTGCCAGCAGCTTAGATTTAGCAGGAGGTCATGGAAACACCATATATTTT
TRBV11-1	TRBJ1-1	many	NA	CASSFADREAFF	TGTGCCAGCAGCTTCGCAGACCGTGAAGCTTTCTTT
TRBV7-8	TRBJ2-7	many	NA	CASKSPGESYEQYF	TGTGCCAGCAAATCGCCAGGGGAGTCCTACGAGCAGTACTTC
TRBV29-1	TRBJ2-5	many	NA	CSVGPGAQETQYF	TGCAGCGTCGGGCCCGGAGCTCAAGAGACCCAGTACTTC
TRBV28	TRBJ1-2	many	TRBD1	CASSSHRDRGKPGYTF	TGTGCCAGCAGTTCCCACCGGGACAGAGGCAAACCGGGCTACACCTTC
TRBV29-1	TRBJ2-2	many	NA	CSAKEGIGELFF	TGCAGCGCCAAGGAGGGTATCGGGGAGCTGTTTTTT
TRBV11-1	TRBJ2-7	many	NA	CASTVGFTGEQYF	TGTGCCAGCACCGTGGGATTCACGGGGGAGCAGTACTTC
TRBV2	TRBJ2-7	many	NA	CASSAGSYEQYF	TGTGCCAGCAGCGCCGGGAGCTACGAGCAGTACTTC
TRBV6-2/TRBV6-3	TRBJ1-6	many	NA	CASSDPTTDRATNSPLHF	TGTGCCAGCAGCGATCCAACAACGGACAGAGCGACTAATTCACCCCTCCACTTT
TRBV11-2	TRBJ2-7	once	NA	CASSLVGLAYEQYF	TGTGCCAGCAGCTTGGTGGGCCTGGCATATGAGCAGTACTTC
TRBV28	TRBJ1-1	few	NA	CASSRGGYFSEAFF	TGTGCCAGCAGTCGAGGAGGATATTTTTCTGAAGCTTTCTTT
TRBV6-1	TRBJ1-2	NA	TRBD1	CASSNQRQGNVGYGYTF	TGTGCCAGCAGTAACCAAAGACAGGGGAATGTGGGCTATGGCTACACCTTC
TRBV19	TRBJ2-7	NA	NA	CASSIQDGIYEQYF	TGTGCCAGTAGTATACAGGACGGTATCTACGAGCAGTACTTC
TRBV2	TRBJ2-4	many	TRBD2	CASGTSGQNIQYF	TGTGCCAGCGGGACTAGCGGTCAAAACATTCAGTACTTC
TRBV7-2	TRBJ2-3	many	TRBD2	CASSRTSGSGRDTQYF	TGTGCCAGCAGCCGGACTAGCGGGAGCGGTAGAGATACGCAGTATTTT
TRBV19	TRBJ2-3	NA	NA	CASSIMLGRTDTQYF	TGTGCCAGTAGTATTATGTTAGGTCGTACAGATACGCAGTATTTT
TRBV5-4	TRBJ2-1	NA	NA	CASSLVPGFNEQFF	TGTGCCAGCAGCTTGGTTCCGGGATTCAATGAGCAGTTCTTC
TRBV12-3/TRBV12-4	TRBJ1-1	few	NA	CASTITAAEAFF	TGTGCCAGCACCATCACGGCTGCTGAAGCTTTCTTT
TRBV18	TRBJ2-7	few	NA	CASSPAVSRTYEQYF	TGTGCCAGCTCACCAGCCGTGTCTCGGACGTACGAGCAGTACTTC
TRBV2	TRBJ1-1	many	TRBD1	CASSRDRGDTEAFF	TGTGCCAGCAGTCGGGACAGGGGGGACACTGAAGCTTTCTTT
TRBV27	TRBJ1-2	many	NA	CASSPNGEAGYTF	TGTGCCAGCAGTCCTAACGGGGAGGCTGGCTACACCTTC
TRBV7-2	TRBJ1-3	many	NA	CASSRDVGGNTIYF	TGTGCCAGCAGCCGCGACGTCGGGGGAAACACCATATATTTT
TRBV5-6	TRBJ2-7	few	NA	CASSPGNGYEQYF	TGTGCCAGCAGCCCGGGGAACGGGTACGAGCAGTACTTC
TRBV6-2/TRBV6-3	TRBJ1-1	NA	NA	CASTLGNLGTEAFF	TGTGCCAGCACTCTCGGGAACCTCGGCACTGAAGCTTTCTTT
TRBV15	TRBJ1-2	many	NA	CATSRDRGPASDGYTF	TGTGCCACCAGCAGAGATCGGGGGCCTGCCTCGGATGGCTACACCTTC
TRBV27	TRBJ2-1	many	NA	CASSFASDNEQFF	TGTGCCAGCAGTTTCGCTAGCGACAATGAGCAGTTCTTC
TRBV6-1	TRBJ2-3	many	TRBD2	CASKGLAGTDTQYF	TGTGCCAGCAAAGGACTAGCAGGCACAGATACGCAGTATTTT
TRBV2	TRBJ2-3	many	TRBD2	CASSGTSGRGDTQYF	TGTGCCAGCAGCGGGACTAGCGGGAGAGGAGATACGCAGTATTTT
TRBV2	TRBJ2-3	many	NA	CASSVDRPGTDTQYF	TGTGCCAGCAGTGTTGACCGGCCCGGCACAGATACGCAGTATTTT
TRBV28	TRBJ2-1	many	NA	CASSLDDVVGSAITYNEQFF	TGTGCCAGCAGTTTAGATGATGTGGTCGGGAGCGCTATTACCTACAATGAGCAGTTCTTC
TRBV7-2	TRBJ2-1	many	TRBD2	CASSLGEGGSPLF	TGTGCCAGCAGCTTGGGAGAGGGCGGGAGCCCACTCTTC